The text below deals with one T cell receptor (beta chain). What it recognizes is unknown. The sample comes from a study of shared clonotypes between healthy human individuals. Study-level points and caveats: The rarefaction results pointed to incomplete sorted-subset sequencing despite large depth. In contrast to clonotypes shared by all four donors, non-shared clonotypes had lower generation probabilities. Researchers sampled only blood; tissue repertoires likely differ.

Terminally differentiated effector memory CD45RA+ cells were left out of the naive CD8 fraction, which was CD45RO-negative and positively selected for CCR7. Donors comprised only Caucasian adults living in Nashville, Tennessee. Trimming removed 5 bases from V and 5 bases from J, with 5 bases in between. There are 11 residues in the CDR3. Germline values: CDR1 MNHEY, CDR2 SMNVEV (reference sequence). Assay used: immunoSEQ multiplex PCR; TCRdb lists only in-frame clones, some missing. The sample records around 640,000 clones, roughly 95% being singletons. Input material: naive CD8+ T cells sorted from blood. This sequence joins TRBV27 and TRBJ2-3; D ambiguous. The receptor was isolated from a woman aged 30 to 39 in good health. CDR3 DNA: TGTGCCAGCAGTAAAGGAGATACGCAGTATTTT. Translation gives CASSKGDTQYF.